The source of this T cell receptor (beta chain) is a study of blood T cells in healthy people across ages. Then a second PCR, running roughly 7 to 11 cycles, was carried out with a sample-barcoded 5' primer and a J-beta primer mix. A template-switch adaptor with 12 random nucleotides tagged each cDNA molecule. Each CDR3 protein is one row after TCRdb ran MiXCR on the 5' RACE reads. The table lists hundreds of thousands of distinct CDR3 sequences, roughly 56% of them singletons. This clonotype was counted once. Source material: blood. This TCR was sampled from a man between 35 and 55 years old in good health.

The CDR3 spells CASSLDWGGTDTQYF. The CDR3 DNA sequence: TGTGCCAGCAGCTTGGACTGGGGCGGCACAGATACGCAGTATTTT. The V call is TRBV5-5, the J call TRBJ2-3, with TRBD1 as a possible D gene (5 bases). The germline gives CDR1 SGHKS, CDR2 YYEKEE (reference sequence). V gave up 0 bases and J gave up 1 base, with 9 bases separating them. This CDR3 has 15 residues.